Included here is one T cell receptor (beta chain) sequence, with context. The antigen is not known. The length of the CDR3 is 17 residues. Germline V gives CDR1 LNHNV, CDR2 YYDKDF (reference sequence). UMI-tagged 5'RACE template switching yielded the TCR beta cDNA. Each CDR3 protein gets one entry in TCRdb, which reprocessed the 5' RACE reads and gives no DNA. The listing contains 130,000 to 150,000 distinct CDR3 sequences. This entry is derived from a study of T cells expressing NK-cell markers. Looking at the study overall: Sorted CD3+CD56-NKG2C+, CD3+CD56+NKG2C- and CD3+CD56+NKG2C+ T cells were the source of the TCR beta repertoires. HCMV seropositivity marked seven of the eight sequenced donors; one was seronegative. Study findings and constraints: The study found these clonotypes also leading the CD3+CD56-NKG2C+ fraction in four donors.

Sequenced: blood T cells: a sorted CD56 or NKG2C T cell subset, CD4+ or CD8+ T cells, or bulk PBMC T cells (not recorded which). The source is a man aged 18 to 29 in good health. The chain combines TRBV15 with TRBJ2-3; TCRdb outputs TRBD1, but without DNA this stays unchecked. CDR3 sequence: CATSARGGGGRTDTQYF.